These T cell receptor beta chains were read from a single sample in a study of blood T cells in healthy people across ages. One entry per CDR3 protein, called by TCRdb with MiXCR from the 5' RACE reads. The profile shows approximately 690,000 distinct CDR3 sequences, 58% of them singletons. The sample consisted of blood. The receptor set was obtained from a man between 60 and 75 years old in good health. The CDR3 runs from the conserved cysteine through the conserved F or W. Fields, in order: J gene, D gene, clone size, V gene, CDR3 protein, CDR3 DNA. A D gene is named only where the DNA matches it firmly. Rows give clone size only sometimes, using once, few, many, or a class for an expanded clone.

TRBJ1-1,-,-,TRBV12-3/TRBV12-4,CASSFRNRKNTEAFF,TGTGCCAGCAGTTTTCGGAACAGGAAAAACACTGAAGCTTTCTTT
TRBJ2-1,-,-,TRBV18,CASSPPMGYNEQFF,TGTGCCAGCTCACCGCCGATGGGTTACAATGAGCAGTTCTTC
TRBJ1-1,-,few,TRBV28,CASTSPGVTEAFF,TGTGCCAGCACTTCGCCGGGGGTCACTGAAGCTTTCTTT
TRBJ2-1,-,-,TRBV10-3,CAIRRSQATQETQFF,TGTGCCATCAGACGATCCCAGGCGACCCAAGAGACCCAGTTCTTC
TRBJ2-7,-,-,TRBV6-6,CASSYNGRNEQYF,TGTGCCAGCAGTTACAACGGCCGAAATGAGCAGTACTTC
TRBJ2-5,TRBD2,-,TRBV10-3,CAISGTAGGQETQYF,TGTGCCATCAGTGGGACGGCGGGGGGGCAAGAGACCCAGTACTTC
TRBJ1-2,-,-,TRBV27,CASSLSSLGNYGYTF,TGTGCCAGCAGTTTATCGAGCTTGGGGAACTATGGCTACACCTTC
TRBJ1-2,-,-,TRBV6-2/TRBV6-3,CASSYSPRISIYGYTF,TGTGCCAGCAGTTACTCGCCCAGAATTTCTATCTATGGCTACACCTTC
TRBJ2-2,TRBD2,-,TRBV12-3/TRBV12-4,CASSGGGAGELFF,TGTGCCAGCAGTGGGGGGGGGGCCGGGGAGCTGTTTTTT
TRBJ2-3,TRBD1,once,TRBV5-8,CASSPGQSPFLTDTQYF,TGTGCCAGCAGCCCGGGACAGAGCCCATTCCTCACAGATACGCAGTATTTT
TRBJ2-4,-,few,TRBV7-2,CASSVGWKRIRAKNIQYF,TGTGCCAGCAGCGTAGGCTGGAAGAGGATAAGGGCCAAAAACATTCAGTACTTC
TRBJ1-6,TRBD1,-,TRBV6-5,CASSSQTGDNSPLHF,TGTGCCAGCAGTTCACAGACAGGGGATAATTCACCCCTCCACTTT
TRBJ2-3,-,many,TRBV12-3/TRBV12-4,CASGGAGITSTDTQYF,TGTGCCAGCGGCGGGGCAGGAATTACTAGCACAGATACGCAGTATTTT
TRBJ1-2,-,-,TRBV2,CASSEGTGYRGYTF,TGTGCCAGCAGTGAAGGAACAGGGTATCGCGGCTACACCTTC
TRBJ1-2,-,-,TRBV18,CASSPPGGRSYGYTF,TGTGCCAGCTCACCACCCGGGGGGAGGTCCTATGGCTACACCTTC
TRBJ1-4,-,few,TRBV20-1,CSARSGFNEKLFF,TGCAGTGCTAGATCCGGGTTTAATGAAAAACTGTTTTTT
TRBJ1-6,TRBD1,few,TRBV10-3,CATGTGTNSPLHF,TGTGCCACAGGGACAGGGACAAATTCACCCCTCCACTTT
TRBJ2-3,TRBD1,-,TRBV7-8,CASSLSPGQSPTDTQYF,TGTGCCAGCAGCCTTAGCCCGGGACAGTCCCCCACAGATACGCAGTATTTT
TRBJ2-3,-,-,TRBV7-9,CASSLVVARDTQYF,TGTGCCAGCAGCTTAGTCGTGGCCAGAGATACGCAGTATTTT
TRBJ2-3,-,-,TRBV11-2,CASSPRALSDTQYF,TGTGCCAGCAGCCCCCGTGCCCTGTCAGATACGCAGTATTTT
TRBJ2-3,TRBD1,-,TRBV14,CASSQRQGGTDTQYF,TGTGCCAGCAGCCAAAGACAGGGTGGCACAGATACGCAGTATTTT
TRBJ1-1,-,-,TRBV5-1,CTSRVWEGITEAFF,TGCACCAGCAGGGTTTGGGAGGGGATCACTGAAGCTTTCTTT
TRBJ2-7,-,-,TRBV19,CASSTNGDGSDEQYF,TGTGCCAGTAGTACCAATGGGGACGGTTCCGACGAGCAGTACTTC
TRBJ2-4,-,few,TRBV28,CASMGAKNIQYF,TGTGCCAGCATGGGGGCCAAAAACATTCAGTACTTC
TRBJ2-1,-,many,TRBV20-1,CGGWYPNEQFF,TGCGGGGGGTGGTATCCGAATGAGCAGTTCTTC
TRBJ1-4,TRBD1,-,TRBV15,CATSRDPGGADEKLFF,TGTGCCACCAGCAGAGATCCAGGGGGCGCGGATGAAAAACTGTTTTTT
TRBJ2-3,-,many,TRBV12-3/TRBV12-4,CASTSTDTQYF,TGCGCCAGCACCTCAACAGATACGCAGTATTTT
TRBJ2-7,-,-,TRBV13,CASSPGAGQSYEQYF,TGTGCCAGCAGCCCAGGCGCGGGACAGTCCTACGAGCAGTACTTC
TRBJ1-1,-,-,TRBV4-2,CASSQDPTTSGAGMNTEAFF,TGTGCCAGCAGCCAAGATCCGACCACGTCTGGGGCTGGGATGAACACTGAGGCTTTCTTT
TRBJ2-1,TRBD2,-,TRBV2,CASSGGAGGQYNEQFF,TGTGCCAGCAGTGGGGGAGCGGGGGGGCAGTACAATGAGCAGTTCTTC
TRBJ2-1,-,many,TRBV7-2,CASSLSLVNEQFF,TGTGCCAGCAGCTTATCCCTAGTAAATGAGCAGTTCTTC
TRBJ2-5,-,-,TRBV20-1,CSAREGIGALGQTQYF,TGCAGTGCTAGAGAAGGGATAGGGGCCCTTGGCCAGACCCAGTACTTC
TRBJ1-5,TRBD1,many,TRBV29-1,CSAGQGNQPQHF,TGCAGCGCCGGACAGGGGAATCAGCCCCAGCATTTT
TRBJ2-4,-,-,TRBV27,CASSLGPRGPKNIQYF,TGTGCCAGCAGTTTGGGACCTAGAGGGCCCAAAAACATTCAGTACTTC
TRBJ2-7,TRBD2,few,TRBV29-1,CSVEDLAGSYEQYF,TGCAGCGTTGAAGATCTAGCGGGGAGCTACGAGCAGTACTTC
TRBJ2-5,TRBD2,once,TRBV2,CASRSGGGETQYF,TGTGCCAGCAGAAGCGGGGGTGGAGAGACCCAGTACTTC
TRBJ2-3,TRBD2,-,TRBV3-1,CASVAGGTDTQYF,TGTGCCAGCGTAGCCGGGGGGACAGATACGCAGTATTTT
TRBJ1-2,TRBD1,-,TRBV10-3,CAISAGTGQGYTF,TGTGCCATCAGTGCCGGGACAGGGCAAGGCTACACCTTC
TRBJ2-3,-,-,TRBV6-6,CASSDSRPDTQYF,TGTGCCAGCAGTGACTCGCGTCCAGATACGCAGTATTTT
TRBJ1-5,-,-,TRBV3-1,CASSQDYRIGNQPQHF,TGTGCCAGCAGCCAAGATTACCGAATCGGGAATCAGCCCCAGCATTTT
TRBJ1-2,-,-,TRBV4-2,CASSQESRVGYGYTF,TGTGCCAGCAGCCAAGAAAGCAGGGTGGGGTATGGCTACACCTTC
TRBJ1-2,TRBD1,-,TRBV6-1,CASSIGTGIQDYRGYTF,TGTGCCAGCAGCATCGGGACAGGGATCCAGGACTATCGTGGCTACACCTTC
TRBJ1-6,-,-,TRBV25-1,CASSEVGYSPLHF,TGTGCCAGCAGTGAAGTCGGGTATTCACCCCTCCACTTT
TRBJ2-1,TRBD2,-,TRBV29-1,CSAGTSGSVAFF,TGCAGCGCCGGGACTAGCGGGAGTGTCGCGTTCTTC
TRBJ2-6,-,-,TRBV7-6,CASSLGQGHAGANVLTF,TGTGCCAGCAGCTTAGGGCAGGGTCACGCTGGGGCCAACGTCCTGACTTTC
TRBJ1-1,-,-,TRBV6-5,CASSYSAAAGPVAEAFF,TGTGCCAGCAGTTACTCGGCAGCAGCTGGCCCTGTCGCTGAAGCTTTCTTT
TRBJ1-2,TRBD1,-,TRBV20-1,CSARGGQTNPNYGYTF,TGCAGTGCTAGAGGGGGACAGACAAACCCTAACTATGGCTACACCTTC
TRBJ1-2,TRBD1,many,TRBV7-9,CASSPGQGGDGYTF,TGTGCCAGCAGCCCGGGACAGGGGGGAGATGGCTACACCTTC
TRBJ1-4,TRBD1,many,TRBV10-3,CAIIGTGVNEKLFF,TGTGCCATCATAGGGACAGGTGTTAATGAAAAACTGTTTTTT
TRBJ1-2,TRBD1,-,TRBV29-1,CSLGTGEGYDYTF,TGCAGCCTTGGGACAGGGGAGGGCTATGACTACACCTTC
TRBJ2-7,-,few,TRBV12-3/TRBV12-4,CASSLGGYSYEQYF,TGTGCCAGCAGTTTGGGGGGCTACTCCTACGAGCAGTACTTC
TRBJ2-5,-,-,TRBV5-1,CASSLSLAPETQYF,TGCGCCAGCAGCTTGTCTCTAGCGCCAGAGACCCAGTACTTC
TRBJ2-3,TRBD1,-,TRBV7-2,CASSLQGAPADTQYF,TGTGCCAGCAGCTTGCAGGGGGCCCCCGCAGATACGCAGTATTTT
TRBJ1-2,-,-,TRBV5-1,CASSSDAYGYTF,TGCGCCAGCAGCTCGGACGCCTATGGCTACACCTTC
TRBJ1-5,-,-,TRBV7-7,CASSVSDGQPQHF,TGTGCCAGCAGCGTATCGGACGGACAGCCCCAGCATTTT
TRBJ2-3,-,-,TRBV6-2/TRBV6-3,CASSDRHQGTDTQYF,TGTGCCAGCAGCGACAGGCATCAAGGCACAGATACGCAGTATTTT
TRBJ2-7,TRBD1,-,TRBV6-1,CASRGDSDYYEQYF,TGTGCCAGCAGGGGGGACAGCGATTACTACGAGCAGTACTTC
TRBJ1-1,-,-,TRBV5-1,CASSGTGAQGTEAFF,TGCGCCAGCAGCGGAACCGGGGCACAGGGCACTGAAGCTTTCTTT
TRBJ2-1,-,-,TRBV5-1,CASSLQSEQFF,TGCGCCAGCAGCTTACAAAGTGAGCAGTTCTTC